Below are 18 T cell receptor beta chains sequenced from a single sample in a study of blood T cell repertoires in COVID-19. Assay: immunoSEQ multiplex PCR; the TCRdb copy retains only in-frame clones and omits some. The data show roughly 200,000 clones, 85% seen once. Material: peripheral blood. The receptors come from a person between 70 and 80 years old with COVID-19, enrolled during active disease.

The chain couples TRBV12-3 or TRBV12-4 to TRBJ1-2; D not resolved. The CDR3 length is 12 residues. V was trimmed by 6 bases and J by 3 bases, leaving 8 bases between them. The DNA of the CDR3 is TGTGCCAGCAGCCCACAGCACTATGGCTACACCTTC. Protein sequence: CASSPQHYGYTF.

The chain combines TRBV2 with TRBJ2-2, with D uncertain. Germline CDR1 and CDR2: SNHLY and FYNNEI. CDR3 length: 12 amino acids. The V end was cut by 7 bases, the J end by 1 base, with 4 bases between. CDR3 coding DNA: TGTGCCAGCATGAGGAACACCGGGGAGCTGTTTTTT. Translation: CASMRNTGELFF.

The V and J genes are TRBV11-2 and TRBJ2-6; D is unresolved. This CDR3 comprises 15 residues. Germline V gene lookup returns CDR1 SGHAT and CDR2 FQNNGV. Trimming cost V 2 bases and J 2 bases, with 7 bases left between them. The CDR3 region is CASSLYRTGANVLTF. The CDR3 nucleotides are TGTGCCAGCAGCTTATACAGAACTGGGGCCAACGTCCTGACTTTC.

In its sample, this clone was seen once. The gene calls are TRBV27 and TRBJ1-5, with D unclear. Trimming pared 6 bases from V and 0 bases from J, leaving 12 bases between. The length of the CDR3 is 15 residues. CDR1 and CDR2 (germline): MNHEY, SMNVEV (reference sequence). CDR3 in amino acids: CASRPLGASNQPQHF. CDR3 DNA sequence: TGTGCCAGCAGACCCCTGGGAGCTAGCAATCAGCCCCAGCATTTT.

This chain joins TRBV6-5 and TRBJ2-3; the D gene is possibly TRBD2 (5 bases). Trimming cost V 11 bases and J 5 bases, with 14 bases left between them. In germline, CDR1 is MNHEY, CDR2 SVGAGI. CDR3 length: 12 amino acids. The CDR3 DNA sequence: TGTGCCGTAGGACGGGCGGGAGATACGCAGTATTTT. Translation gives CAVGRAGDTQYF.

This clone was seen only a few times. V usage is TRBV11-2 and J usage is TRBJ1-2; TRBD1 matches at 8 bases. The CDR3 extends over 13 amino acids. The J segment lost 8 bases and the V segment lost 6 bases, leaving 8 bases of the junction unmatched. Germline values: CDR1 SGHAT, CDR2 FQNNGV. CDR3 coding DNA: TGTGCCAGCAGGCTTCAGGGGGCAGGGGGCTACACCTTC. Translated, it gives CASRLQGAGGYTF. The complete variable domain, with remaining parts taken from reference TRBV11-2 and TRBJ1-2, reads EAGVAQSPRYKIIEKRQSVAFWCNPISGHATLYWYQQILGQGPKLLIQFQNNGVVDDSQLPKDRFSAERLKGVDSTLKIQPAKLEDSAVYLCASRLQGAGGYTFGSGTRLTVV.

The rearrangement uses TRBV9 and TRBJ1-2, with a tentative D call TRBD1 (6 bases). Germline CDR1 SGDLS, CDR2 YYNGEE. The CDR3 totals 14 residues. Trimming took off 6 bases at V and 4 bases at J, with 16 bases between the two ends. The CDR3 reads CASNQGLTFYGYTF. In DNA form, the CDR3 reads TGTGCCAGCAACCAGGGGCTCACCTTCTATGGCTACACCTTC.

The rearrangement joins TRBV6-5 to TRBJ2-7; no clear D. Germline V gives CDR1 MNHEY, CDR2 SVGAGI. V lost 4 bases and J 4 bases, leaving 20 bases between the germline ends. The CDR3 extends over 16 amino acids. The CDR3 reads CASSSPRGGSRYEQYF. CDR3 in DNA: TGTGCCAGCAGTTCTCCTCGAGGTGGCAGCCGATACGAGCAGTACTTC.

The V gene is TRBV19, the J gene TRBJ2-3, with 8 positions matching TRBD1. This CDR3 has 14 residues. CDR1 is LNHDA and CDR2 is SQIVND in the germline V gene (reference sequence). V was pared by 3 bases and J by 5 bases, with 4 bases of the junction left unmatched. In nucleotides, the CDR3 is TGTGCCAGTAGTATGTTGACAGGGGTAGATACGCAGTATTTT. Its translation: CASSMLTGVDTQYF. Complete variable domain (other parts from reference TRBV19 and TRBJ2-3): DGGITQSPKYLFRKEGQNVTLSCEQNLNHDAMYWYRQDPGQGLRLIYYSQIVNDFQKGDIAEGYSVSREKKESFPLTVTSAQKNPTAFYLCASSMLTGVDTQYFGPGTRLTVL.

V and J are TRBV9 and TRBJ2-1, with a tentative D call TRBD2 (6 bases). V was cut by 0 bases and J by 10 bases, with 14 bases left in between. This CDR3 contains 14 residues. Germline-derived CDR1 and CDR2 are SGDLS and YYNGEE. The DNA for the CDR3 is TGTGCCAGCAGCGTAGACGGGAGCGCGGCCGAGCAGTTCTTC. Protein: CASSVDGSAAEQFF.

The chain couples TRBV7-2 to TRBJ2-2, with D maybe TRBD2 (6 bases). Germline values: CDR1 SGHTA, CDR2 FQGNSA. This CDR3 is built from 15 residues. Trimming cost V 5 bases and J 2 bases, with 12 bases left between them. CDR3 loop: CASSLGTPNTGELFF. The CDR3 coding sequence is TGTGCCAGCAGCCTCGGGACTCCAAACACCGGGGAGCTGTTTTTT.

The V call is TRBV3-1 (or the pseudogene TRBV3-2), the J call TRBJ2-3, with 8 nucleotides matching TRBD2. J lost 4 bases, V lost 1 base, and 10 bases had no gene match. Germline CDR1 and CDR2: LGHDT and YNNKEL (reference sequence). CDR3 length equals 17 residues. CDR3 sequence (DNA): TGTGCCAGCAGCCAAGGCATAGCGGGAATCAGGTCAGATACGCAGTATTTT. Encoded protein: CASSQGIAGIRSDTQYF.

The chain is built from TRBV19 and TRBJ1-1, with TRBD1 identical over 7 bases. The CDR3 has 13 residues. J gave up 6 bases and V 1 base, and 2 bases lay outside the gene matches. Germline loops: CDR1 LNHDA, CDR2 SQIVND (reference sequence). The CDR3 is CASSIGGTAEAFF. The CDR3, as DNA: TGTGCCAGTAGTATAGGAGGGACAGCTGAAGCTTTCTTT.

This clone was counted a single time. The chain combines TRBV7-9 with TRBJ2-5; 8 nucleotides match TRBD2. This CDR3 has 14 amino acids. V lost 6 bases to trimming and J lost 5 bases; unmatched junction nucleotides: 8. In germline, CDR1 is SEHNR, CDR2 FQNEAQ (reference sequence). The CDR3 nucleotides are TGTGCCAGCAGTAGGGCGGGGGGCGTTGAGACCCAGTACTTC. This sequence encodes CASSRAGGVETQYF.

The V and J genes are TRBV7-9 and TRBJ2-7; maybe TRBD2 (6 bases). From germline, CDR1 is SEHNR and CDR2 FQNEAQ (reference sequence). V was clipped by 5 bases and J by 4 bases, with 12 bases between them. The CDR3 length is 13 residues. The CDR3 DNA reads as TGTGCCAGCAGCGCCGAGGGACTTTACGAGCAGTACTTC. Translating gives CASSAEGLYEQYF.

This clone has only a few counts. CDR3 amino acids: CASKGLVFTGELFF. The CDR3 DNA follows: TGTGCCAGCAAAGGACTAGTGTTCACCGGGGAGCTGTTTTTT. The chain has TRBV6-5 and TRBJ2-2, with TRBD2 matching 7 bases. V lost 7 bases, J lost 4 bases, and 6 bases stayed unmatched. This CDR3 has 14 amino acids. CDR1 is MNHEY and CDR2 is SVGAGI in the germline V gene.

This chain joins TRBV5-1 and TRBJ2-1; 10 bases line up with TRBD2. Germline lookup yields CDR1 SGHRS and CDR2 YFSETQ. Trimming at V came to 5 bases and at J to 3 bases, leaving 8 bases not matched to a gene. This CDR3 has 16 amino acids. CDR3 DNA sequence: TGCGCCAGCAGTAGCGAGCGGGGGGGTAGCTACAATGAGCAGTTCTTC. Its protein is CASSSERGGSYNEQFF.

The chain recombines TRBV6-2 or TRBV6-3 with TRBJ2-7, with unresolved D. Trimming stripped 2 bases from V and 1 base from J, with 15 bases between. The germline gives CDR1 MNHEY, CDR2 SVGEGT. This CDR3 is built from 16 residues. The CDR3 reads CASSYPSLSLSYEQYF. The CDR3 DNA sequence: TGTGCCAGCAGTTACCCTTCACTAAGCCTTTCCTACGAGCAGTACTTC.